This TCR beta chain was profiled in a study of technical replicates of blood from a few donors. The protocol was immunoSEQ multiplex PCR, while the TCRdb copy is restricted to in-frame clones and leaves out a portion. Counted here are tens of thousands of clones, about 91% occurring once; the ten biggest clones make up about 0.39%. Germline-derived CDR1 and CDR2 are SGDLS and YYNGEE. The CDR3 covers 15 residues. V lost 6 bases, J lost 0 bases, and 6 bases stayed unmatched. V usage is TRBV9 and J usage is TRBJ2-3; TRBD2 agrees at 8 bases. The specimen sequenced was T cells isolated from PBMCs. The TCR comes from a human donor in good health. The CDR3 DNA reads TGTGCCAGCACCCCGGGGGGGCGGAGCACAGATACGCAGTATTTT. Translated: CASTPGGRSTDTQYF.